Following are 3 T cell receptor beta chains from one sample sequenced in a study of T-cell reconstitution after alpha-beta-depleted transplantation in children (dated by TCRdb to the mid-2010s). The treatment or condition label, as the study defines it: allogeneic hematopoietic cell transplantation with graft depleted of TCRalphabeta T cells and CD19 B cells. Library generation was performed with PCR. Sequencing was carried out with an Illumina HiSeq 2500. Molecular barcoding was employed in the preparation of TCR libraries, with unique molecular identifiers being used to normalize TCRbeta repertoire quantification. The public sequencing data were trimmed at Q25 with fastp and processed into clonotypes with MiXCR by TCRdb, which kept only in-frame beta chains. Rows with one shared CDR3 protein collapse into an entry with the most common genes and DNA. Across this sample there are 65,000 to 75,000 distinct CDR3 sequences, with roughly 4.5% seen only once. The ten largest account for under 20% of the sample.

Sample: PBMCs, mostly from graft donor cells, taken 180 days after TCRalphabeta/CD19-depleted stem cell transplant. All receptors come from a boy in the first two years of life who had a stem cell transplant for acute myeloid leukemia, so the T cells may come from the graft donor.

This clonotype was recorded at least ten times. The gene calls are TRBV11-2 and TRBJ2-5; D not certain. CDR3 size: 14 residues. The germline gives CDR1 SGHAT, CDR2 FQNNGV. V was shortened by 5 bases and J by 0 bases, with 10 bases between the two germline ends. CDR3 sequence (DNA): TGTGCCAGCAGCCCCCTATCGTACCAAGAGACCCAGTACTTC. Translating it yields CASSPLSYQETQYF.

This clonotype was detected ten times or more. This chain joins TRBV5-1 and TRBJ2-1; D might be TRBD1 (6 bases). Per germline, CDR1 SGHRS and CDR2 YFSETQ. Trimming took off 4 bases at V and 0 bases at J, with 11 bases between the two ends. The CDR3 totals 15 residues. The CDR3 region is CASSQTGSSYNEQFF. CDR3 sequence (DNA): TGCGCCAGCAGCCAAACAGGGAGCTCCTACAATGAGCAGTTCTTC.

This clonotype has a count of ten or more. This chain uses TRBV30 with TRBJ1-3, with TRBD1 as a possible D gene (5 bases). V lost 5 bases and J 4 bases, leaving 15 bases between the germline ends. CDR3 length equals 14 residues. Germline V gene sequence: CDR1 GTSNPN, CDR2 SVGIG (reference sequence). CDR3 coding DNA: TGTGCCTGGGGGCCCACAGGATCCGGAAACACCATATATTTT. It codes for CAWGPTGSGNTIYF.